This T cell receptor beta chain was obtained from a study of OX40 agonist ivuxolimab in advanced cancers. Study context: Around 40% of patients had received prior checkpoint inhibitor therapy. Study-wide results and caveats: The study found among the lowest clonal expansion in partial responders at 0.1-3.0 mg/kg.

Clones were read by immunoSEQ multiplex PCR, and TCRdb kept only the in-frame ones, dropping some. Among around 99,000 clones listed, 75% to 95% were seen once. CDR1 is SGDLS, CDR2 YYNGEE, per germline. This CDR3 contains 15 residues. Trimming stripped 3 bases from V and 0 bases from J, with 9 bases between. To note about this clone: Its specificity is unknown.

The material was CD4+ or CD8+ T cells sorted from blood, obtained in a trial of the OX40 agonist ivuxolimab. The chain combines TRBV9 with TRBJ1-4, with unresolved D. This clonotype was obtained from an adult with an advanced solid tumor such as melanoma, head and neck, liver or kidney cancer. In nucleotides, the CDR3 is TGTGCCAGCAGCGAGACGTCGGCAACTAATGAAAAACTGTTTTTT. This encodes CASSETSATNEKLFF.